These 23 T cell receptor beta chains were sequenced from one sample in a study of cytomegalovirus exposure and HLA in healthy donors. Method: immunoSEQ multiplex PCR; TCRdb's copy keeps in-frame clones and lacks some. The sample carries around 300,000 clones, roughly 90% recorded once. Specimen: PBMCs. These receptors came from a woman between 18 and 29 years old in good health and CMV-seronegative.

This clone was seen a few times. The rearrangement uses TRBV5-1 and TRBJ1-2; D gene ambiguous. The CDR3 spans 14 residues. Germline CDR1 reads SGHRS; CDR2 reads YFSETQ. V lost 0 bases and J lost 0, with 6 bases in between. CDR3 residues: CASSLGHANYGYTF. As DNA, the CDR3 is TGCGCCAGCAGCTTGGGACACGCTAACTATGGCTACACCTTC.

There are a few counts of this clone. This chain uses TRBV6-5 with TRBJ1-2; 9 bases align to TRBD1. Per germline, CDR1 MNHEY and CDR2 SVGAGI. Unmatched junction bases numbered 10, after V lost 4 bases and J lost 7 bases. The CDR3 is made up of 15 amino acids. The CDR3 here is CASSFGQGKFGGYTF. The CDR3 coding sequence is TGTGCCAGCAGTTTCGGACAGGGGAAATTTGGTGGCTACACCTTC.

This clone appeared a few times. At one end, the junction sequence differs from germline, possibly due to a read error. The chain recombines TRBV5-1 with TRBJ1-4, with D possibly being TRBD1 (6 bases). This CDR3 is built from 15 residues. Germline V gives CDR1 SGHRS, CDR2 YFSETQ. The CDR3 DNA is TGCGCCAGCAGTCAAACCGGGACAACGAATGAAAAACTGTTTTTT. It translates to CASSQTGTTNEKLFF. Based on the CDR3 plus reference TRBV5-1 and TRBJ1-4, the full variable domain is KAGVTQTPRYLIKTRGQQVTLSCSPISGHRSVSWYQQTPGQGLQFLFEYFSETQRNKGNFPGRFSGRQFSNSRSEMNVSTLELGDSALYLCASSQTGTTNEKLFFGSGTQLSVL.

V gene TRBV20-1 combines with J gene TRBJ2-7; TRBD1 might be the D (5 bases). The germline V and J ends were trimmed by 6 bases and 3 bases, with 9 bases remaining between them. The CDR3 runs 11 residues. The germline V gene encodes CDR1 DFQATT and CDR2 SNEGSKA (reference sequence). CDR3 loop: CSATDNYEQYF. CDR3 DNA: TGCAGTGCCACGGACAACTACGAGCAGTACTTC.

The rearrangement uses TRBV7-9 and TRBJ2-1; 11 bases match TRBD2. CDR3 length equals 16 residues. Germline loops: CDR1 SEHNR, CDR2 FQNEAQ (reference sequence). The J segment lost 5 bases and the V segment lost 4 bases, leaving 7 bases of the junction unmatched. The CDR3 nucleotides read TGTGCCAGCAGCTCCAATAGCGGGAGGGCCAACAATGAGCAGTTCTTC. It yields the protein CASSSNSGRANNEQFF.

The V gene is TRBV27, the J gene TRBJ1-4; 7 bases are shared with TRBD1. The CDR3 consists of 15 residues. In germline, CDR1 is MNHEY, CDR2 SMNVEV (reference sequence). With 6 bases clipped from V and 8 bases from J, the junction kept 12 bases outside the gene matches. The CDR3 nucleotides are TGTGCCAGCAGACCGACAGGGAATCGTAGAGAAAAACTGTTTTTT. This sequence encodes CASRPTGNRREKLFF.

The chain employs TRBV25-1 and TRBJ2-1, with D unclear. This CDR3 region has 13 residues. V was trimmed by 3 bases and J by 8 bases, leaving 11 bases between them. Germline V lookup: CDR1 MGHDK, CDR2 SYGVNS. The CDR3 spells CASSDSVLDEQFF. The CDR3 coding sequence is TGTGCCAGCAGTGATTCGGTCTTAGATGAGCAGTTCTTC.

This chain links TRBV6-5 with TRBJ2-2; no clear D gene. The CDR3 totals 13 residues. In germline, CDR1 is MNHEY, CDR2 SVGAGI. The V gene lost 5 bases and the J gene lost 7 bases, with 11 bases spanning the gap. CDR3 sequence reads: CASSVSQVGELFF. CDR3 DNA: TGTGCCAGCAGTGTCAGTCAGGTCGGGGAGCTGTTTTTT.

V is TRBV2 and J is TRBJ2-2; D not certain. CDR1 and CDR2 (germline): SNHLY, FYNNEI. The CDR3 runs 13 residues. The V end was cut by 5 bases, the J end by 6 bases, with 10 bases between. The CDR3 loop is CASSLLLSGELFF. For the CDR3, the DNA is TGTGCCAGCAGTCTCCTCCTCTCCGGGGAGCTGTTTTTT.

V and J are TRBV6-6 and TRBJ1-2, with D tentatively TRBD1 (6 bases). The CDR3 totals 14 residues. The V end was cut by 2 bases, the J end by 0 bases, with 7 bases between. Germline CDR1 reads MNHNY; CDR2 reads SVGAGI (reference sequence). The CDR3 is CASSYKGANYGYTF. CDR3 bases: TGTGCCAGCAGTTACAAGGGGGCTAACTATGGCTACACCTTC.

The table lists this clone with a count of one. The genes are TRBV19 and TRBJ2-5, with a weak D call TRBD1 (5 bases). Trimming removed 8 bases at V and 2 bases at J, with 12 bases between. Per the germline V gene, CDR1 is LNHDA and CDR2 is SQIVND (reference sequence). This CDR3 is built from 13 residues. The CDR3 reads CASSIDSQETQYF. The CDR3 DNA follows: TGTGCCAGTTCTATAGACAGTCAAGAGACCCAGTACTTC.

The gene calls are TRBV5-1 and TRBJ2-5; 7 nucleotides align to TRBD2. With 0 bases clipped from V and 5 bases from J, the junction kept 7 bases outside the gene matches. Germline CDR1 reads SGHRS; CDR2 reads YFSETQ. The CDR3 extends over 15 amino acids. CDR3 DNA: TGCGCCAGCAGCTTGGACCCGCAGGGAGGGGAGACCCAGTACTTC. It yields the protein CASSLDPQGGETQYF.

This clone has a handful of counts. This rearrangement joins TRBV5-6 to TRBJ2-7; 10 bases align to TRBD1. The CDR3 loop spans 13 amino acids. Trimming cost V 3 bases and J 6 bases; bases outside gene matches: 3. Germline CDR1 reads SGHDT; CDR2 reads YYEEEE. This CDR3 reads CASSWDRGTEQYF. CDR3 bases: TGTGCCAGCAGCTGGGACAGGGGCACCGAGCAGTACTTC.

This chain links TRBV2 with TRBJ2-1; 8 positions agree with TRBD2. The J segment lost 5 bases and the V segment lost 2 bases, leaving 17 bases of the junction unmatched. The germline V gene encodes CDR1 SNHLY and CDR2 FYNNEI. The CDR3 has 19 residues. CDR3 region: CASSERGGPRGARDNEQFF. The DNA for the CDR3 is TGTGCCAGCAGTGAACGGGGGGGACCACGGGGCGCTAGAGACAATGAGCAGTTCTTC.

The rearrangement joins TRBV29-1 to TRBJ2-5; 8 bases map to TRBD2. The CDR3 consists of 16 residues. Germline-derived CDR1 and CDR2 are SQVTM and ANQGSEA. V dropped 5 bases and J dropped 5; count of bases not matched to a gene: 16. CDR3 in amino acids: CSVSPSGLDMRETQYF. CDR3 sequence (DNA): TGCAGCGTTTCACCCTCGGGACTAGACATGCGCGAGACCCAGTACTTC. The entire variable domain, with the rest obtained from reference TRBV29-1 and TRBJ2-5, is as follows: SAVISQKPSRDICQRGTSLTIQCQVDSQVTMMFWYRQQPGQSLTLIATANQGSEATYESGFVIDKFPISRPNLTFSTLTVSNMSPEDSSIYLCSVSPSGLDMRETQYFGPGTRLLVL.

The V call is TRBV15, the J call TRBJ2-7; 7 nucleotides agree with TRBD1. The CDR3 extends over 12 amino acids. Germline lookup yields CDR1 LNHNV and CDR2 YYDKDF (reference sequence). V gave up 5 bases and J gave up 3 bases; unmatched junction bases: 1. CDR3 protein: CATSGDSYEQYF. DNA of the CDR3: TGTGCCACCAGCGGGGACAGCTACGAGCAGTACTTC.

The chain uses TRBV18 and TRBJ2-7; tentative D call: TRBD2 (5 bases). Per germline, CDR1 KGHSH and CDR2 LQKENI. The CDR3 loop spans 16 amino acids. V lost 1 base to trimming and J lost 0 bases, with 13 bases between them. CDR3 residues: CASSPQERVSSYEQYF. Written as DNA, the CDR3 is TGTGCCAGCTCACCACAGGAGAGGGTTAGCTCCTACGAGCAGTACTTC.

This clone was counted a single time. The chain couples TRBV6-6 to TRBJ1-5; tentatively, D is TRBD1 (6 bases). The V gene's germline CDR1 is MNHNY and CDR2 SVGAGI (reference sequence). The CDR3 consists of 15 residues. Trimming took 2 bases from V and 6 from J, leaving 14 bases between them. CDR3 sequence (DNA): TGTGCCAGCAGTTACGAGTCAGAAGGGGGTCAGCCCCAGCATTTT. The encoded protein is CASSYESEGGQPQHF.

The chain links TRBV29-1 to TRBJ2-1; maybe TRBD1 (6 bases). Germline-derived CDR1 and CDR2 are SQVTM and ANQGSEA. This CDR3 region has 12 residues. CDR3 protein: CRIRTETNEQFF. DNA for the CDR3: TGCAGGATTCGGACAGAAACGAATGAGCAGTTCTTC.

The J gene is TRBJ1-2, the V gene TRBV5-6; TRBD1 agrees at 8 bases. CDR1 SGHDT and CDR2 YYEEEE come from the germline V gene. The V and J ends lost 3 bases and 5 bases, in that order; junction bases with no gene match: 9. The CDR3 extends over 15 amino acids. The CDR3 sequence: CASSYTTGGAYGYTF. Here the CDR3 DNA reads TGTGCCAGCAGCTACACTACAGGGGGGGCTTATGGCTACACCTTC.

The V gene is TRBV5-1, the J gene TRBJ2-1; D possibly corresponds to TRBD2 (6 bases). Germline V gene lookup returns CDR1 SGHRS and CDR2 YFSETQ. The CDR3 loop spans 14 amino acids. Trimming removed 4 bases at V and 1 base at J, with 9 bases between. In DNA, the CDR3 is TGCGCCAGCAGCCTTAGCGGTTCCTACAATGAGCAGTTCTTC. Translation gives CASSLSGSYNEQFF.

This clone was picked up one time. The chain recombines TRBV10-3 with TRBJ2-3; D gene ambiguous. The ends were cut back, 2 bases at V and 1 base at J, with 10 bases in the middle. This CDR3 spans 15 amino acids. CDR1 ENHRY and CDR2 SYGVKD come from the germline V gene. The CDR3 DNA follows: TGTGCCATCAGTGAGACGCGGCTGCGCACAGATACGCAGTATTTT. Its protein product is CAISETRLRTDTQYF.

The chain carries TRBV19 and TRBJ1-5, with 9 bases aligning to TRBD1. The germline gives CDR1 LNHDA, CDR2 SQIVND (reference sequence). J was trimmed by 5 bases and V by 0 bases; bases with no gene match: 2. CDR3 size: 15 residues. CDR3 bases: TGTGCCAGTAGTATAGATTACAGGGGGCATCAGCCCCAGCATTTT. Translated: CASSIDYRGHQPQHF. The full variable domain, in which reference TRBV19 and TRBJ1-5 provide the parts outside the CDR3, is DGGITQSPKYLFRKEGQNVTLSCEQNLNHDAMYWYRQDPGQGLRLIYYSQIVNDFQKGDIAEGYSVSREKKESFPLTVTSAQKNPTAFYLCASSIDYRGHQPQHFGDGTRLSIL.